The rows below give T cell receptor beta chains drawn from one sample of a study of T cells after yellow fever vaccination. One entry per CDR3 protein, called by TCRdb with MiXCR from the 5' RACE reads. The table shows under 500,000 distinct CDR3 sequences, with 18% occurring only once. The sequencing used PBMCs, collected before the yellow fever booster vaccination. Every receptor here comes from a man aged 18 to 35 who received the YFV17D yellow fever vaccine. Each CDR3 is given with its conserved first and last residue. The D gene is left open where the match is weak. Only part of the rows carry a size: once, few, many, or a class if the clone is expanded.

v_gene	d_gene	j_gene	len	abundance	CDR3aa	CDR3nt
TRBV2	.	TRBJ2-5	14	many	CAVAFTGTGETQYF	TGTGCAGTGGCGTTCACCGGCACTGGGGAGACCCAGTACTTC
TRBV25-1	.	TRBJ1-5	14	few	CASSADGSNQPQHF	TGTGCCAGCAGTGCCGACGGTAGCAATCAGCCCCAGCATTTT
TRBV3-1	TRBD2	TRBJ2-7	15	many	CASSQGTSGAYEQYF	TGTGCCAGCAGCCAAGGGACTAGCGGGGCTTACGAGCAGTACTTC
TRBV5-6	.	TRBJ1-1	14	.	CASSLLGQNTEAFF	TGTGCCAGCAGCTTGCTCGGACAGAACACTGAAGCTTTCTTT
TRBV11-2	.	TRBJ1-5	15	.	CASSPMGGGNQPQHF	TGTGCCAGCAGCCCGATGGGAGGGGGCAATCAGCCCCAGCATTTT
TRBV3-1	TRBD1	TRBJ1-3	17	.	CASSQVGDRTSGNTIYF	TGTGCCAGCAGCCAAGTCGGGGACAGGACCTCTGGAAACACCATATATTTT
TRBV7-2	TRBD1	TRBJ2-5	17	.	CASSLHRDRVRQETQYF	TGTGCCAGCAGCTTACACCGGGACAGGGTGCGTCAGGAGACCCAGTACTTC
TRBV20-1	.	TRBJ2-3	12	many	CSASKGVRAQYF	TGCAGTGCTAGTAAGGGAGTAAGAGCGCAGTATTTT
TRBV19	.	TRBJ2-2	13	few	CASKGTGPGELFF	TGTGCCAGTAAGGGAACAGGGCCCGGGGAGCTGTTTTTT
TRBV7-2	.	TRBJ2-3	17	.	CASSLGGGGVGTDTQYF	TGTGCCAGCAGCTTAGGGGGTGGCGGTGTAGGCACAGATACGCAGTATTTT
TRBV12-3/TRBV12-4	.	TRBJ2-1	13	many	CASSPLGYNEQFF	TGTGCCAGCAGCCCCCTCGGATACAATGAGCAGTTCTTC
TRBV12-3/TRBV12-4	.	TRBJ2-1	14	.	CASGSTGRQNEQFF	TGTGCCAGCGGATCAACGGGCCGACAAAATGAGCAGTTCTTC
TRBV6-2/TRBV6-3	TRBD1	TRBJ1-6	13	.	CAGRQGANSPLHF	TGTGCCGGGAGACAGGGAGCGAATTCACCCCTCCACTTT
TRBV20-1	.	TRBJ2-1	15	.	CSARETSRFYNEQFF	TGCAGTGCTAGAGAGACATCCCGATTCTACAATGAGCAGTTCTTC
TRBV10-3	.	TRBJ2-3	13	.	CAISERGTDTQYF	TGTGCCATCAGTGAGCGGGGCACAGATACGCAGTATTTT
TRBV11-1	.	TRBJ1-1	15	.	CASSLPQAGNTEAFF	TGTGCCAGCAGCTTACCCCAGGCGGGGAACACTGAAGCTTTCTTT
TRBV20-1	.	TRBJ2-1	15	.	CSARAPHRVHNEQFF	TGCAGTGCTAGAGCCCCCCACAGGGTCCACAATGAGCAGTTCTTC
TRBV12-3/TRBV12-4	TRBD1	TRBJ1-6	15	few	CASSSTGARNSPLHF	TGTGCCAGCAGTTCTACAGGGGCGAGGAATTCACCCCTCCACTTT
TRBV6-4	.	TRBJ2-4	13	few	CASSEPRENIQYF	TGTGCCAGCAGTGAACCGAGGGAGAACATTCAGTACTTC
TRBV29-1	.	TRBJ2-2	12	.	CSATHSVGELFF	TGCAGCGCAACCCACTCGGTCGGGGAGCTGTTTTTT
TRBV2	TRBD1	TRBJ1-4	17	.	CASNKGRGQGLSEKLFF	TGTGCCAGCAACAAGGGTCGGGGACAGGGGTTGTCCGAAAAACTGTTTTTT
TRBV9	.	TRBJ2-1	17	once	CASSAFSSGIILTEQFF	TGTGCCAGCAGCGCTTTTTCATCCGGGATTATCCTTACTGAGCAGTTCTTC